This T cell receptor beta chain is drawn from a study of OX40 agonist ivuxolimab in advanced cancers. Study-wide context: Given to patients was ivuxolimab, an agonistic anti-OX40 (CD134) antibody. Study conclusions and caveats: There were, on average, more expanded clones in CD8+ T cells than in CD4+.

Sequencing used immunoSEQ multiplex PCR; TCRdb keeps in-frame clones, though not all of them. The sample consists of over 20,000 clones, approximately 84% of them appearing once. A word on this clone: Its antigen remains unidentified.

CDR3 length: 14 residues. V lost 3 bases, J lost 4 bases, and 12 bases lay in between. The germline V gene has CDR1 SGHDT and CDR2 YYEEEE. The sequence was collected from an adult with an advanced solid tumor such as melanoma, head and neck, liver or kidney cancer. The sample was CD4+ or CD8+ T cells sorted from blood, taken in a trial of the OX40 agonist ivuxolimab. The J gene is TRBJ2-3, the V gene TRBV5-6; TRBD1 might be the D (6 bases). CDR3 residues: CASSSLQGADTQYF. Written as DNA, the CDR3 is TGTGCCAGCAGCTCGTTACAGGGAGCAGATACGCAGTATTTT.